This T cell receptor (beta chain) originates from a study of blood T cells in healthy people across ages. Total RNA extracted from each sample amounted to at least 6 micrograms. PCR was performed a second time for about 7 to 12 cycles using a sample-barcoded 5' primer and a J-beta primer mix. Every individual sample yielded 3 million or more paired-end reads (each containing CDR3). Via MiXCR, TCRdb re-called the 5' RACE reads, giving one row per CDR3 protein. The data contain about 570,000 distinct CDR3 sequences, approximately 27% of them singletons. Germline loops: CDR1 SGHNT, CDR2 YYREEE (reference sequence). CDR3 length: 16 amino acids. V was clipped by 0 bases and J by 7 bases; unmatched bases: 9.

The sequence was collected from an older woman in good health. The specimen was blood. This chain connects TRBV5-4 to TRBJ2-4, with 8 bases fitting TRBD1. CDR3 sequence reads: CASSLGGPGGGNIQYF. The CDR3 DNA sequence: TGTGCCAGCAGCTTGGGAGGGCCAGGGGGCGGGAACATTCAGTACTTC.